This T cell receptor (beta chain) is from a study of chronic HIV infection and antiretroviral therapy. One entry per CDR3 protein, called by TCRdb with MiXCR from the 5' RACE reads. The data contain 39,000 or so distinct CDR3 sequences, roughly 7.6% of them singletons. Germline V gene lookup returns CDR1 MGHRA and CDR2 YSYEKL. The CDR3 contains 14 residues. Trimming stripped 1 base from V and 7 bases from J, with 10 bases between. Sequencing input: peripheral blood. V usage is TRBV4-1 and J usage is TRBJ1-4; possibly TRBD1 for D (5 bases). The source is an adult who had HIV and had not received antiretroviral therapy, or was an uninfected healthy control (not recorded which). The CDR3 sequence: CASSQAGRGEKLFF. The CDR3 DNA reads TGCGCCAGCAGCCAAGCGGGGAGGGGTGAAAAACTGTTTTTT.